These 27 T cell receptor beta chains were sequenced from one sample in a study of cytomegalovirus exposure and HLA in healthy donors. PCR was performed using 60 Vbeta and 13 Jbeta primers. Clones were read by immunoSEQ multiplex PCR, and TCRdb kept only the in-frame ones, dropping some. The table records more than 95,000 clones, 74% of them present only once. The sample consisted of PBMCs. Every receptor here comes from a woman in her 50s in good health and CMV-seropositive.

CDR3 region: CASSLEGTGVYGYTF. The CDR3 bases are TGCGCCAGCAGCTTGGAAGGGACAGGGGTCTATGGCTACACCTTC. This chain uses TRBV5-1 with TRBJ1-2; 10 bases fit TRBD1. Trimming took 0 bases from V and 4 from J; bases not matched to a gene: 3. Germline CDR1 reads SGHRS; CDR2 reads YFSETQ. This CDR3 is built from 15 residues.

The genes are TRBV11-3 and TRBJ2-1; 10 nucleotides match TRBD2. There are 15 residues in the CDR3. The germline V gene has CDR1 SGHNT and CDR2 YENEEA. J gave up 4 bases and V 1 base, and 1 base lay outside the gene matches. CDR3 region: CASSLALAGYNEQFF. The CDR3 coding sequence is TGTGCCAGCAGCTTAGCACTAGCGGGGTACAATGAGCAGTTCTTC.

In nucleotides, the CDR3 is TGTGCCAGCAGTTTGAGTGATTATGGCTACACCTTC. Translation: CASSLSDYGYTF. The chain is built from TRBV2 and TRBJ1-2; the D is unclear. Germline V gene data show CDR1 as SNHLY and CDR2 as FYNNEI. CDR3 length: 12 amino acids. With 5 bases removed from V and 5 bases from J, the gap between germline ends came to 9 bases.

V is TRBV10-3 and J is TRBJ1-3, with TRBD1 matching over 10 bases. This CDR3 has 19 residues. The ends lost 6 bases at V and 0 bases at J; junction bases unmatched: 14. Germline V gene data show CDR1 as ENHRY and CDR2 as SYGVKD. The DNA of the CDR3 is TGTGCCATCAGGCGGTTGGGACAGGGGCCGGGGAGCTCTGGAAACACCATATATTTT. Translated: CAIRRLGQGPGSSGNTIYF.

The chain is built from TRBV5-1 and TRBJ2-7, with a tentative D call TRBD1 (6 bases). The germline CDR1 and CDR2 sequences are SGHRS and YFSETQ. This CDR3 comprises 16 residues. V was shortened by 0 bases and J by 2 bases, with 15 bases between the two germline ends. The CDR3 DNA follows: TGCGCCAGCAGCTTGGAACCCATGGGGGCCGCCTACGAGCAGTACTTC. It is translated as CASSLEPMGAAYEQYF.

CDR3 loop: CASSQHGQGVSGNTIYF. The CDR3 nucleotides are TGCGCCAGCAGCCAACATGGACAGGGAGTCTCTGGAAACACCATATATTTT. The chain links TRBV4-3 to TRBJ1-3; 8 bases match TRBD1. The CDR3 runs to 17 residues. The J segment lost 0 bases and the V segment lost 2 bases, leaving 6 bases of the junction unmatched. Germline V gives CDR1 LGHNA, CDR2 YSLEER.

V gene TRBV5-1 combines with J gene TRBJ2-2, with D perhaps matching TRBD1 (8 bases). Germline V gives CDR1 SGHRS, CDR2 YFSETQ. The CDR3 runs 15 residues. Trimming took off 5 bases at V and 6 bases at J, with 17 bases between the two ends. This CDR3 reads CASSTGQGGSGELFF. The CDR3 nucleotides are TGCGCCAGCAGTACCGGACAGGGAGGGTCCGGGGAGCTGTTTTTT. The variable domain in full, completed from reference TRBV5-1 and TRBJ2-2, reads KAGVTQTPRYLIKTRGQQVTLSCSPISGHRSVSWYQQTPGQGLQFLFEYFSETQRNKGNFPGRFSGRQFSNSRSEMNVSTLELGDSALYLCASSTGQGGSGELFFGEGSRLTVL.

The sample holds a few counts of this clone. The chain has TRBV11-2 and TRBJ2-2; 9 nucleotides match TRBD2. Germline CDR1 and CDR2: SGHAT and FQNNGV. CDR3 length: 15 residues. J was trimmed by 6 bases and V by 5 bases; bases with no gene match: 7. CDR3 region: CASSGGTSSAGELFF. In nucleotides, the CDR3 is TGTGCCAGCAGCGGCGGGACTAGCAGCGCCGGGGAGCTGTTTTTT.

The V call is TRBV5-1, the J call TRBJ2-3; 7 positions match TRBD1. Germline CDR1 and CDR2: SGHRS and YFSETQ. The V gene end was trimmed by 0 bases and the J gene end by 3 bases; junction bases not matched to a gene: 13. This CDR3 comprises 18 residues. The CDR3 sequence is CASSLVVATGLLTDTQYF. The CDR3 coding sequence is TGCGCCAGCAGCTTGGTAGTGGCGACAGGGCTTTTGACAGATACGCAGTATTTT. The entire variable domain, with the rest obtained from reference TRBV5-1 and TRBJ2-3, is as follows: KAGVTQTPRYLIKTRGQQVTLSCSPISGHRSVSWYQQTPGQGLQFLFEYFSETQRNKGNFPGRFSGRQFSNSRSEMNVSTLELGDSALYLCASSLVVATGLLTDTQYFGPGTRLTVL.

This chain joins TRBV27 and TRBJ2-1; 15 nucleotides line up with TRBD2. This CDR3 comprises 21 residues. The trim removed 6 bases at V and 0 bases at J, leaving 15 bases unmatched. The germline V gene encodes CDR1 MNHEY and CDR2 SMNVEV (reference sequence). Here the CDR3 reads CASSLLAYGLAGGGSYNEQFF. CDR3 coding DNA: TGTGCCAGCAGCCTTTTAGCGTACGGACTAGCGGGGGGGGGCTCCTACAATGAGCAGTTCTTC.

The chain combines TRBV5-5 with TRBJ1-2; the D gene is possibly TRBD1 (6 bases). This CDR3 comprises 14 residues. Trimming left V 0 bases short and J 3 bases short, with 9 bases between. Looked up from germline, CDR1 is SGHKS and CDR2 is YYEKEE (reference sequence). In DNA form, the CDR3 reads TGTGCCAGCAGCTTGGGGCAGGGGTACTATGGCTACACCTTC. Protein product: CASSLGQGYYGYTF.

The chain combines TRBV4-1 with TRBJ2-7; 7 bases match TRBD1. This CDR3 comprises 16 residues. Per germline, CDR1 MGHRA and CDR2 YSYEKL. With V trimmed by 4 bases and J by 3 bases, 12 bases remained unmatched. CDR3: CASSPGGATGVYEQYF. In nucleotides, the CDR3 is TGCGCCAGCAGCCCGGGCGGAGCTACAGGGGTCTACGAGCAGTACTTC.

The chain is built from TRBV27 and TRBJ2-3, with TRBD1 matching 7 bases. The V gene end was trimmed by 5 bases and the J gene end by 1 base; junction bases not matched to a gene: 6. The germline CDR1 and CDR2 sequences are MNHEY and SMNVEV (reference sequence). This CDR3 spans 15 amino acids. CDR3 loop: CASSPYRGGTDTQYF. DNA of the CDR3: TGTGCCAGCAGTCCATACAGGGGCGGCACAGATACGCAGTATTTT.

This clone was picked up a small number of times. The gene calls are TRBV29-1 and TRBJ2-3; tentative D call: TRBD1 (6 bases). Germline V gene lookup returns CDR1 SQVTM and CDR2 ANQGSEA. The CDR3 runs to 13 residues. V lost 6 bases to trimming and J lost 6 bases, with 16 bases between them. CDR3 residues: CSVPDSRWDTQYF. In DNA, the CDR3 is TGCAGCGTGCCGGACAGCCGTTGGGATACGCAGTATTTT.

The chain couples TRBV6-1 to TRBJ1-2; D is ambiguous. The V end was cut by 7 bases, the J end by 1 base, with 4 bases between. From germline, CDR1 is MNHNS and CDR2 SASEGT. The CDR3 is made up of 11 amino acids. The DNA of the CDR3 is TGTGCCAGCAACAATAACTATGGCTACACCTTC. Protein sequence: CASNNNYGYTF.

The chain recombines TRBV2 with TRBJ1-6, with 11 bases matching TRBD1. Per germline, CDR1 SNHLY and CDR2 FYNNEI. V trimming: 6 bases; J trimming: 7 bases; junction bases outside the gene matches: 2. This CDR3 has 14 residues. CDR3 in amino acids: CASSRDRGNSPLHF. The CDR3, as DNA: TGTGCCAGCAGCCGGGACAGGGGGAATTCACCCCTCCACTTT.

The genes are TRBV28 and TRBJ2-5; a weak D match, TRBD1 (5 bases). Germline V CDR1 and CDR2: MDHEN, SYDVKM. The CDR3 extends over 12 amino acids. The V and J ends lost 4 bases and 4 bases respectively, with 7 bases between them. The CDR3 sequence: CASSSRAETQYF. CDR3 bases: TGTGCCAGCAGTTCCAGGGCAGAGACCCAGTACTTC.

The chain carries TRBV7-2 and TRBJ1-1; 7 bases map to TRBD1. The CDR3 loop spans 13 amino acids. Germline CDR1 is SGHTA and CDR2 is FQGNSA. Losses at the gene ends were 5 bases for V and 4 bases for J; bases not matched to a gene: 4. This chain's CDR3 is CASSETGTTEAFF. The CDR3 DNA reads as TGTGCCAGCAGCGAGACAGGGACCACTGAAGCTTTCTTT.

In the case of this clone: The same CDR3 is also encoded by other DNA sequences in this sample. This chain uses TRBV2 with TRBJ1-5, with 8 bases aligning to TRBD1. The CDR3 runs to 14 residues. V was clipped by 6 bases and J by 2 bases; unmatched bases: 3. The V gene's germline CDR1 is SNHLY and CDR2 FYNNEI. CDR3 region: CASRDRAGNQPQHF. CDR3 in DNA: TGTGCCAGCAGGGACAGGGCGGGCAATCAGCCCCAGCATTTT.

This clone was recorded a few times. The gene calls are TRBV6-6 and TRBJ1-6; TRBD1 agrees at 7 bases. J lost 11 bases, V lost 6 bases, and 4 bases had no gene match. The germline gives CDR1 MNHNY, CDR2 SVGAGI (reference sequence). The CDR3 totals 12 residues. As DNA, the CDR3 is TGTGCCAGCAGACAGGGGTCTCCACCCCTCCACTTT. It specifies CASRQGSPPLHF.

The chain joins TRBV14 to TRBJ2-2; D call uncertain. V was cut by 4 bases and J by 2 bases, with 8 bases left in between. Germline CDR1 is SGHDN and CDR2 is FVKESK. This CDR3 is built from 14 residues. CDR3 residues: CASSLATNTGELFF. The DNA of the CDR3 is TGTGCCAGCAGCCTAGCCACTAACACCGGGGAGCTGTTTTTT. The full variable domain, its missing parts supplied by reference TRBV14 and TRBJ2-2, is EAGVTQFPSHSVIEKGQTVTLRCDPISGHDNLYWYRRVMGKEIKFLLHFVKESKQDESGMPNNRFLAERTGGTYSTLKVQPAELEDSGVYFCASSLATNTGELFFGEGSRLTVL.

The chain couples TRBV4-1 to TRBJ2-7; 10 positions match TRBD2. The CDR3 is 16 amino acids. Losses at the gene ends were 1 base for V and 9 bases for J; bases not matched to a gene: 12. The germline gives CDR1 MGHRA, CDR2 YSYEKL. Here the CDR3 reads CASSQVLTSGSRGQYF. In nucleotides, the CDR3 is TGCGCCAGCAGCCAAGTGCTGACTAGCGGGTCCCGGGGGCAGTACTTC.

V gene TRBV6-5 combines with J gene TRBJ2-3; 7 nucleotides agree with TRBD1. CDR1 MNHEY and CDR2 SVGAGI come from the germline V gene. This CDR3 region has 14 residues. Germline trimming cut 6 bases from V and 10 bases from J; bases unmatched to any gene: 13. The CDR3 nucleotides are TGTGCCAGCAGCCCCGCGCCCGACAGGGCTGCGCAGTATTTT. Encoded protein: CASSPAPDRAAQYF.

CDR3 nucleotides: TGTGCCAGCAGCGTCAGGACAGGGTCTGGGGCCAACGTCCTGACTTTC. Translation gives CASSVRTGSGANVLTF. V gene TRBV9 combines with J gene TRBJ2-6; TRBD1 aligns across 8 bases. Germline assignment: CDR1 SGDLS and CDR2 YYNGEE. Trimming cost V 2 bases and J 1 base; bases outside gene matches: 2. There are 16 residues in the CDR3. The variable domain in full, completed from reference TRBV9 and TRBJ2-6, reads DSGVTQTPKHLITATGQRVTLRCSPRSGDLSVYWYQQSLDQGLQFLIQYYNGEERAKGNILERFSAQQFPDLHSELNLSSLELGDSALYFCASSVRTGSGANVLTFGAGSRLTVL.

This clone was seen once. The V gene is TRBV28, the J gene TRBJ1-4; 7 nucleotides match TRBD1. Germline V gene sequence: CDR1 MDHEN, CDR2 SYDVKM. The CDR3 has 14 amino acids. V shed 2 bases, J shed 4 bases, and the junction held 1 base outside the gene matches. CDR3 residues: CASSLGQVNEKLFF. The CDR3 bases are TGTGCCAGCAGTTTAGGACAGGTTAATGAAAAACTGTTTTTT. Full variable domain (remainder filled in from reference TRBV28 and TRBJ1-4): DVKVTQSSRYLVKRTGEKVFLECVQDMDHENMFWYRQDPGLGLRLIYFSYDVKMKEKGDIPEGYSVSREKKERFSLILESASTNQTSMYLCASSLGQVNEKLFFGSGTQLSVL.

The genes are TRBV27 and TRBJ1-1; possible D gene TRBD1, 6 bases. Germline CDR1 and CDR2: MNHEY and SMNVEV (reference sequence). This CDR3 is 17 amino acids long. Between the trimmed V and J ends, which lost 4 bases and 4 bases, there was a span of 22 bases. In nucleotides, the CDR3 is TGTGCCAGCAGTTCAACAGGGTATTCAGGGGATTTCACTGAAGCTTTCTTT. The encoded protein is CASSSTGYSGDFTEAFF.

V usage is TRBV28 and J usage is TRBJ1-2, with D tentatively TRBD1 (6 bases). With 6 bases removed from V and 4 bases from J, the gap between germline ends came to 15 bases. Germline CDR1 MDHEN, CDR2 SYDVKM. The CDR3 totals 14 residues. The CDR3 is CASSSLGGSYGYTF. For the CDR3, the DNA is TGTGCCAGCAGCTCCTTAGGGGGATCCTATGGCTACACCTTC.